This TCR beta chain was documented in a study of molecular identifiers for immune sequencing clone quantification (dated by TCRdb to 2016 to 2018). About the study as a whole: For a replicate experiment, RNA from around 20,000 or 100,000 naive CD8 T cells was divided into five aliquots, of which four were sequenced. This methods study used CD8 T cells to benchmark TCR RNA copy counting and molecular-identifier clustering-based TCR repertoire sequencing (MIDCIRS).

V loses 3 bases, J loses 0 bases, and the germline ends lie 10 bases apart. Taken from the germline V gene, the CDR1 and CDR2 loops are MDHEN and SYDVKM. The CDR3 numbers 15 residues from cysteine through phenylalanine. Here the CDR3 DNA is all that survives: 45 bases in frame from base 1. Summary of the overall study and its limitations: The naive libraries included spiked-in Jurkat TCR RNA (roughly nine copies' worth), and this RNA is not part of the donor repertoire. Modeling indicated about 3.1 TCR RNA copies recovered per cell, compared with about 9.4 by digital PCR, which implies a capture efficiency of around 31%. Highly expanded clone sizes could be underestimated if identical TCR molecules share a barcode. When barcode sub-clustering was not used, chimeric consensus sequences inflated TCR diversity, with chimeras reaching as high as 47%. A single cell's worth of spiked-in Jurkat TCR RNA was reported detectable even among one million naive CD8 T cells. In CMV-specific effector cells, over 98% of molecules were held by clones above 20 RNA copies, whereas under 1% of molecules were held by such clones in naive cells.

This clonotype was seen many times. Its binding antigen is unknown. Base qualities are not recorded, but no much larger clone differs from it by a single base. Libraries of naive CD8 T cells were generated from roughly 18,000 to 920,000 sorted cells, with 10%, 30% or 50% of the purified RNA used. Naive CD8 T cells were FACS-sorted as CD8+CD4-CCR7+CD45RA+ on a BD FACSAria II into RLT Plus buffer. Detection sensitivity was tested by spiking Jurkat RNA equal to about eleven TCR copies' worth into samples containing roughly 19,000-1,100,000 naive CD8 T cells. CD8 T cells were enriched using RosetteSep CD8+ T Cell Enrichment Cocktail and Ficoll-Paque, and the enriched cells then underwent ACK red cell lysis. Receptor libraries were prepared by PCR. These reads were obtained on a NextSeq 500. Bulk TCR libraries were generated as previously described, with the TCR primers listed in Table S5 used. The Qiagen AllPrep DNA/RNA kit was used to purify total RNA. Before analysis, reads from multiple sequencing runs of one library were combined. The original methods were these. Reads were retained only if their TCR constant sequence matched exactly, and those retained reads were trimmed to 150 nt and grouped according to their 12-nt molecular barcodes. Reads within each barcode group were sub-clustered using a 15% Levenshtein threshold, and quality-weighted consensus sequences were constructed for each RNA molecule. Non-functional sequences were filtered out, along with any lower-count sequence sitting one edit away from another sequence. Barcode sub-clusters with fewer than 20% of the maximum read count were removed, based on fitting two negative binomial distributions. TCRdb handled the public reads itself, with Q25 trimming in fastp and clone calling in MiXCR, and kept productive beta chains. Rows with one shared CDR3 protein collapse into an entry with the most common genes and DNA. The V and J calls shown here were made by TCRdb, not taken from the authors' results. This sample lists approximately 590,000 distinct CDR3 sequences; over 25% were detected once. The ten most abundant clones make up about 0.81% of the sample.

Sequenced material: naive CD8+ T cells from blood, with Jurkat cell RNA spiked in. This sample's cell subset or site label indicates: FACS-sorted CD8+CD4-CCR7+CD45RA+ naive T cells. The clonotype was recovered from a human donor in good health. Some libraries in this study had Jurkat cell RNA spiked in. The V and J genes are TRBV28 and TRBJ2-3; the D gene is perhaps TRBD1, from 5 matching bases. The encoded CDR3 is CASSFGRVSTDTQYF. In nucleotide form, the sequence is TGTGCCAGCAGTTTTGGCAGGGTGAGCACAGATACGCAGTATTTT.